This TCR beta chain was captured by sequencing in a study of blood T cell repertoires in COVID-19. There are 16 residues in the CDR3. Germline-derived CDR1 and CDR2 are SGHRS and YFSETQ. After removal of 0 bases from V and 2 bases from J, the junction contained 5 bases not matched to a gene. This table comes from immunoSEQ multiplex PCR, and its TCRdb copy is limited to in-frame clones, with some not included. The data hold some 40,000 clones, with approximately 80% observed a single time. The clonotype was recovered from a man between 65 and 80 years old with acute or convalescent COVID-19. This sequence joins TRBV5-1 and TRBJ2-3; 8 nucleotides match TRBD2. Sequenced input: peripheral blood. The CDR3, as DNA: TGCGCCAGCAGCTTGGCCTTAGCGGGATTCACAGATACGCAGTATTTT. This codes for CASSLALAGFTDTQYF.